The present TCR beta chain was sequenced within a study of blood T cell repertoires in COVID-19. Study as a whole: COVID-19 samples collected from the United States, Italy and Spain covered acute and convalescent phases. The analysed material was cDNA or gDNA that came from T cells, B-cell-depleted T cells, or PBMCs.

Per the authors' pipeline: Scientists estimated how many nucleated cells there were by amplifying reference gene primers. The protocol was immunoSEQ multiplex PCR, while the TCRdb copy is restricted to in-frame clones and leaves out a portion. V, J and clone size derive from that table, while D and trimming were established from the DNA sequence. The profile shows about 80,000 clones, about 86% of them singletons. CDR1 is KGHSH, CDR2 LQKENI, per germline. V gave up 5 bases and J gave up 3 bases; unmatched junction bases: 7. This CDR3 is 16 amino acids long. Only a few counts were recorded for this clone.

This chain joins TRBV18 and TRBJ1-5, with 10 bases aligning to TRBD1. This TCR was recovered from a woman older than 75 with acute or convalescent COVID-19. Sequences were obtained from peripheral blood. The CDR3 bases are TGTGCCAGCTCAGCCCGGGACAGGGGTGACAATCAGCCCCAGCATTTT. The encoded protein is CASSARDRGDNQPQHF.